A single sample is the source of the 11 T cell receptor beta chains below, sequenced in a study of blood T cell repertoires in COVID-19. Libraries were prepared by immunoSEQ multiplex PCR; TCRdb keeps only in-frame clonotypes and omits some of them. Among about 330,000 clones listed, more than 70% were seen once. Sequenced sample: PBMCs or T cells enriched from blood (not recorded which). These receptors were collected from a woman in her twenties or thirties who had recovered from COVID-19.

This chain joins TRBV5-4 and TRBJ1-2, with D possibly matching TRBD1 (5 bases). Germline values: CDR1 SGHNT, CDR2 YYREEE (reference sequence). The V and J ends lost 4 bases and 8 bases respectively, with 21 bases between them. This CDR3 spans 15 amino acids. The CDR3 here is CASSTPQGPAWGYTF. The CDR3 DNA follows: TGTGCCAGCAGCACGCCCCAGGGCCCCGCCTGGGGCTACACCTTC.

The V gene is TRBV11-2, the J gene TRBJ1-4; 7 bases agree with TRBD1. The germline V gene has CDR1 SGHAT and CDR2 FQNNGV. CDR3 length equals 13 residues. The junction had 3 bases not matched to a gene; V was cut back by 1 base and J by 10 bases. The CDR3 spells CASSLAQGPKLFF. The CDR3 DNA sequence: TGTGCCAGCAGCTTAGCACAGGGGCCAAAACTGTTTTTT.

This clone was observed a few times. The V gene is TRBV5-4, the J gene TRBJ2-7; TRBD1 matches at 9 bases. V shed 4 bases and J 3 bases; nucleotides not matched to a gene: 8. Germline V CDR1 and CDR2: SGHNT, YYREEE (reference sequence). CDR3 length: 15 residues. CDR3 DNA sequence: TGTGCCAGCAGCGACGGGACAGGGAGTATCTACGAGCAGTACTTC. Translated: CASSDGTGSIYEQYF.

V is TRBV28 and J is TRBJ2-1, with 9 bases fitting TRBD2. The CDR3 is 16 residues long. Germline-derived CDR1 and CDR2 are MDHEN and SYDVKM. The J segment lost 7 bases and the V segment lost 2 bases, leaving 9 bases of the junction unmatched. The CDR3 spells CASSLRAGGPENEQFF. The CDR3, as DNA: TGTGCCAGCAGTTTAAGGGCGGGGGGGCCTGAGAATGAGCAGTTCTTC.

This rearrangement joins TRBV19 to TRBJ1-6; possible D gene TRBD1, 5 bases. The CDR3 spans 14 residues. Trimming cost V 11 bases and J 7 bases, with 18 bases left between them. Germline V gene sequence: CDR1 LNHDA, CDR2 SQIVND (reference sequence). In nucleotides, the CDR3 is TGTGCCTGCAGGGTCGGAATGCCAAATTCACCCCTCCACTTT. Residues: CACRVGMPNSPLHF.

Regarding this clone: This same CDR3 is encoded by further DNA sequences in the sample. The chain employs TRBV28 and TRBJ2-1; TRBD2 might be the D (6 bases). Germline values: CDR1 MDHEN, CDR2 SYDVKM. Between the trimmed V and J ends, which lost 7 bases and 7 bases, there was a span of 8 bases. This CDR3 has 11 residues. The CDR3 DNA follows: TGTGCCAGCACCGGAGGGAATGAGCAGTTCTTC. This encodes CASTGGNEQFF.

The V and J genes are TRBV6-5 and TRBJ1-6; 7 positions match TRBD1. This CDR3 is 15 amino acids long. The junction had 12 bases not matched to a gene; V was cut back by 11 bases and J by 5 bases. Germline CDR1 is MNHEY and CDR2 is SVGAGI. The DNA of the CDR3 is TGTGCCGGGGCGCGCGACAGGGTTAATAATTCACCCCTCCACTTT. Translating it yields CAGARDRVNNSPLHF.

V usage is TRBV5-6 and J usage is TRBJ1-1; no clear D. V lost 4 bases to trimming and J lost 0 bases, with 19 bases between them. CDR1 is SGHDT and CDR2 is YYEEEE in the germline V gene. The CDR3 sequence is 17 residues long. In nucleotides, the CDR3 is TGTGCCAGCAGCCCGTATAGCGGCGGAAACATGAACACTGAAGCTTTCTTT. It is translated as CASSPYSGGNMNTEAFF.

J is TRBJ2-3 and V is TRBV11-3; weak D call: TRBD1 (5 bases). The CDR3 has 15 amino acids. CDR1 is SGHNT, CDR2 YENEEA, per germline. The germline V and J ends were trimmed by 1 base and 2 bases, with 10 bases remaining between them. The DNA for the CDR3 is TGTGCCAGCAGCTTAGGACGGACAACCACAGATACGCAGTATTTT. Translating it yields CASSLGRTTTDTQYF.

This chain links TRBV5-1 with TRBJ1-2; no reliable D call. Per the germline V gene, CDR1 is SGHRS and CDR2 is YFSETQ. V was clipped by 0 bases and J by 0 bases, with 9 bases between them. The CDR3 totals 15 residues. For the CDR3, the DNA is TGCGCCAGCAGCTTGGGATACGGAGCTAACTATGGCTACACCTTC. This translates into CASSLGYGANYGYTF.

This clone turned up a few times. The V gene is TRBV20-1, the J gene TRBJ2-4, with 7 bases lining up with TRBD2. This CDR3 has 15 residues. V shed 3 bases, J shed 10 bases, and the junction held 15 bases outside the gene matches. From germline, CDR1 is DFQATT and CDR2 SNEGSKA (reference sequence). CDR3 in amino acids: CSASRTSRGGGIQYF. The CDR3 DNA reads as TGCAGTGCTAGTAGGACTTCTCGTGGGGGGGGGATTCAGTACTTC.